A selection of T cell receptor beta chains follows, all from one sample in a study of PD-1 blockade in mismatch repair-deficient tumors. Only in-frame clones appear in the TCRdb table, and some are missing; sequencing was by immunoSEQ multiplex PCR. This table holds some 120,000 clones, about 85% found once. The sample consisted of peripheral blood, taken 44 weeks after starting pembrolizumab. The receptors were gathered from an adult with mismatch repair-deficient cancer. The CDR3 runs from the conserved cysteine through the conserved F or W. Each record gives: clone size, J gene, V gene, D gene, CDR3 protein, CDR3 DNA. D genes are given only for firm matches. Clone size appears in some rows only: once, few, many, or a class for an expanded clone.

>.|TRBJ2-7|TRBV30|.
CAWGAKALGEQYF
TGTGCCTGGGGTGCTAAGGCACTCGGCGAGCAGTACTTC
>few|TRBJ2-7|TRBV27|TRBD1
CASSSTGAPSYEQYF
TGTGCCAGCAGCTCCACAGGGGCGCCCTCCTACGAGCAGTACTTC
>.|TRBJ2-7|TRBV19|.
CASSIEISGRGSAEQYF
TGTGCCAGTAGTATAGAAATTTCCGGCAGGGGATCCGCCGAGCAGTACTTC
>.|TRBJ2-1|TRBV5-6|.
CASSLKTVEQFF
TGTGCCAGCAGCTTGAAGACAGTTGAGCAGTTCTTC
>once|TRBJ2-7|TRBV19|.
CASSTDYTYEQYF
TGTGCCAGTAGTACCGACTACACCTACGAGCAGTACTTC
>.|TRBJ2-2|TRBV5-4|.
CASSFLGGGRTGELFF
TGTGCCAGCAGCTTCTTAGGGGGGGGCCGAACCGGGGAGCTGTTTTTT
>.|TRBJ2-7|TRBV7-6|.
CASSLGGLASYEQYF
TGTGCCAGCAGCTTAGGAGGGCTAGCCTCCTACGAGCAGTACTTC
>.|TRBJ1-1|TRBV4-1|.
CASSHPPDRADLNTEAFF
TGCGCCAGCAGCCACCCTCCCGACCGGGCAGATTTGAACACTGAAGCTTTCTTT
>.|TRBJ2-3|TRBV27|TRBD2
CASAGGRDTQYF
TGTGCTAGTGCGGGAGGGCGGGATACGCAGTATTTT
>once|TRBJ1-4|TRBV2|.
CASSEYGQIDEKLFF
TGTGCCAGCAGTGAATACGGACAGATTGATGAAAAACTGTTTTTT
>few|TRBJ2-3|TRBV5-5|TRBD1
CASSLGTGGQQYF
TGTGCCAGCAGCTTGGGGACAGGAGGTCAGCAGTATTTT
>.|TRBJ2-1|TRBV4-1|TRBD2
CASSQVLAGVNEQFF
TGCGCCAGCAGCCAAGTACTAGCGGGAGTCAATGAGCAGTTCTTC
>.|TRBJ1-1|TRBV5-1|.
CASRLYGVADTEAFF
TGCGCCAGCAGATTGTATGGGGTTGCGGACACTGAAGCTTTCTTT
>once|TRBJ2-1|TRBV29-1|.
CSGVSGSSYNEQFF
TGCAGCGGGGTTAGCGGAAGCTCCTACAATGAGCAGTTCTTC
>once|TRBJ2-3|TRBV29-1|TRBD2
CSVEGGARGNTDTQYF
TGCAGCGTTGAAGGGGGAGCGCGGGGGAACACAGATACGCAGTATTTT
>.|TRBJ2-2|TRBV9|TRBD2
CASSPGLAGAANTGELFF
TGTGCCAGCAGCCCTGGACTAGCGGGAGCAGCGAACACCGGGGAGCTGTTTTTT
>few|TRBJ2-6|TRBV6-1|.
CASSGEDSGANVLTF
TGTGCCAGCAGTGGAGAAGACTCTGGGGCCAACGTCCTGACTTTC
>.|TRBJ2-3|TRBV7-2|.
CASSLLPGEGRVDTQYF
TGTGCCAGCAGCTTATTACCGGGAGAGGGTCGGGTGGATACGCAGTATTTT
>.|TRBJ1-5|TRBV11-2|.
CASSLVPKYSNQPQHF
TGTGCCAGCAGCTTAGTTCCCAAGTATAGCAATCAGCCCCAGCATTTT
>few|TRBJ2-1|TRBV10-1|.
CASSESPAGPNEQFF
TGCGCCAGCAGTGAGTCGCCGGCGGGACCGAATGAGCAGTTCTTC
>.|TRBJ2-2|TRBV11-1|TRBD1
CASKFGTVYGELFF
TGTGCCAGCAAGTTTGGGACAGTTTATGGGGAGCTGTTTTTT
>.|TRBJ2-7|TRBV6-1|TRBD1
CASSEMPRGQANYEQYF
TGTGCCAGCAGTGAAATGCCTAGGGGACAGGCTAACTACGAGCAGTACTTC
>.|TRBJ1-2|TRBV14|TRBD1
CASSGTGDYGYTF
TGTGCCAGCAGCGGTACAGGGGACTATGGCTACACCTTC
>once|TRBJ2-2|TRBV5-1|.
CASSLFRVPNTGELFF
TGCGCCAGCAGCTTATTCAGGGTGCCAAACACCGGGGAGCTGTTTTTT
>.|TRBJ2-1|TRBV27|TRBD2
CASRPLAGVYNEQFF
TGTGCCAGCAGACCTCTAGCGGGAGTTTACAATGAGCAGTTCTTC
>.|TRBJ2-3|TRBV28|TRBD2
CASSYTGWGGGRTDTQYF
TGTGCCAGCAGTTACACGGGATGGGGCGGGGGGCGCACAGATACGCAGTATTTT
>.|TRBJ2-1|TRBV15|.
CATSREKSSPYTEQFF
TGTGCCACCAGCAGAGAGAAGTCCTCCCCCTACACTGAGCAGTTCTTC
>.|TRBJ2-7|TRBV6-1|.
CASSEGDKQVDEQYF
TGTGCCAGCAGTGAGGGTGACAAGCAGGTGGACGAGCAGTACTTC
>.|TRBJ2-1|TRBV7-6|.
CASSPEGGSYNEQFF
TGTGCCAGCAGCCCCGAGGGAGGCTCCTACAATGAGCAGTTCTTC
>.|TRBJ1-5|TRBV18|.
CANSDGDGQPQHF
TGTGCCAACTCTGACGGAGACGGACAGCCCCAGCATTTT
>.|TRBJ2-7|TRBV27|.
CASSLQGQFSYEQYF
TGTGCCAGCAGTTTACAAGGACAGTTCTCCTACGAGCAGTACTTC
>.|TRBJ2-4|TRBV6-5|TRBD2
CASRSGRGPINIQYF
TGTGCCAGCAGATCCGGGAGGGGACCTATAAACATTCAGTACTTC